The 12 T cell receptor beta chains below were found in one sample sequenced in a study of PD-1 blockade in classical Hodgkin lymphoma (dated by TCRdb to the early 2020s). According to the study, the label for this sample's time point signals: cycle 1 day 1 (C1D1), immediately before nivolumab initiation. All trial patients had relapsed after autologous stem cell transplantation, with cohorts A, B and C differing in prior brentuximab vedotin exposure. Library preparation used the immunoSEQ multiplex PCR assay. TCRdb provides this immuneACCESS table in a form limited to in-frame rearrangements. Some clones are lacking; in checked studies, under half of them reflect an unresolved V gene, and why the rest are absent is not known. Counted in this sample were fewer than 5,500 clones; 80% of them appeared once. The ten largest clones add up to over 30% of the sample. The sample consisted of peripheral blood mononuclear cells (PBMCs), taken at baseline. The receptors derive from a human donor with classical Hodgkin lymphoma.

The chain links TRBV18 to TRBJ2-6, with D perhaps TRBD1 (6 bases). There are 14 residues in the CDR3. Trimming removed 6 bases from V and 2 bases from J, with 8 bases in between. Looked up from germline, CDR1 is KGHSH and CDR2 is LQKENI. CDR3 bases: TGTGCCAGCTCCCCAGGGGCTGGGGCCAACGTCCTGACTTTC. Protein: CASSPGAGANVLTF.

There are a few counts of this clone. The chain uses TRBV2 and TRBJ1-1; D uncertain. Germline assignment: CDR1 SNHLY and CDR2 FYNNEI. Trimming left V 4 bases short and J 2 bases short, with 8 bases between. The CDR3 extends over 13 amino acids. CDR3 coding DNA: TGTGCCAGCAGTGGGATGGCTAACACTGAAGCTTTCTTT. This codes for CASSGMANTEAFF. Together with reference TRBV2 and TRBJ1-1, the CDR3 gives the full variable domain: EPEVTQTPSHQVTQMGQEVILRCVPISNHLYFYWYRQILGQKVEFLVSFYNNEISEKSEIFDDQFSVERPDGSNFTLKIRSTKLEDSAMYFCASSGMANTEAFFGQGTRLTVV.

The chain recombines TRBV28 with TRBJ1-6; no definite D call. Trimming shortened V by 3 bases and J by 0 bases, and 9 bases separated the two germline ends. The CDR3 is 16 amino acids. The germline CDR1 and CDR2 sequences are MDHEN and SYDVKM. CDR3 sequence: CASSFAGSSYNSPLHF. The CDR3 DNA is TGTGCCAGCAGTTTTGCGGGGAGCTCCTATAATTCACCCCTCCACTTT.

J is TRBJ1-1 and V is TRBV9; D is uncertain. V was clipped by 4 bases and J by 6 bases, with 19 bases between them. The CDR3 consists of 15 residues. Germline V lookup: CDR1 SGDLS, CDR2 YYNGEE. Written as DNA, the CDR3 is TGTGCCAGCAGCTTTACCGGCAGAGTCGGGGCTGAAGCTTTCTTT. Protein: CASSFTGRVGAEAFF.

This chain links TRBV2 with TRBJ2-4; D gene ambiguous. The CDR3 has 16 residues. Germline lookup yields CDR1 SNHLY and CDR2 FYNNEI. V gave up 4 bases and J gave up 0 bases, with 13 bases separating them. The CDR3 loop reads CASSGPPLGAKNIQYF. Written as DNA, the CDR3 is TGTGCCAGCAGTGGGCCCCCCCTGGGAGCCAAAAACATTCAGTACTTC. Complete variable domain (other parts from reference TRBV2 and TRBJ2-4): EPEVTQTPSHQVTQMGQEVILRCVPISNHLYFYWYRQILGQKVEFLVSFYNNEISEKSEIFDDQFSVERPDGSNFTLKIRSTKLEDSAMYFCASSGPPLGAKNIQYFGAGTRLSVL.

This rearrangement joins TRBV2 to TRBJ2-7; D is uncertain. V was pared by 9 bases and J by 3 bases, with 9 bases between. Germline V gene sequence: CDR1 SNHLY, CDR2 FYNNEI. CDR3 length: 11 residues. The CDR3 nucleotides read TGTGCCAGTAACAGTGGCTACGAGCAGTACTTC. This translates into CASNSGYEQYF. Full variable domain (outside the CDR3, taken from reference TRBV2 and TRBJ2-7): EPEVTQTPSHQVTQMGQEVILRCVPISNHLYFYWYRQILGQKVEFLVSFYNNEISEKSEIFDDQFSVERPDGSNFTLKIRSTKLEDSAMYFCASNSGYEQYFGPGTRLTVT.

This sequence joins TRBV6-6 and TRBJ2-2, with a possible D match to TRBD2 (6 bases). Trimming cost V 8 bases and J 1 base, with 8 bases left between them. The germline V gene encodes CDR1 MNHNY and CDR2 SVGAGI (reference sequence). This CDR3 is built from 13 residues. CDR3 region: CASGEVNTGELFF. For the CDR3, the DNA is TGTGCCAGCGGGGAGGTGAACACCGGGGAGCTGTTTTTT.

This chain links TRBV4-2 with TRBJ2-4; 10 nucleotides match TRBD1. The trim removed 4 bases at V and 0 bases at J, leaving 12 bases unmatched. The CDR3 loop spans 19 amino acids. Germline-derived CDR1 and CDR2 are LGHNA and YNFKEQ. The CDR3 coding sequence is TGTGCCAGCAGCCCAAACACCGGGACAGGGGTTTCAGCCAAAAACATTCAGTACTTC. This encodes CASSPNTGTGVSAKNIQYF.

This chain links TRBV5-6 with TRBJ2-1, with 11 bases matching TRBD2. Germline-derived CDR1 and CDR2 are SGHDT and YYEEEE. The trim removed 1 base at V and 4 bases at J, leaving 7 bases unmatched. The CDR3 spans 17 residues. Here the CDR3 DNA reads TGTGCCAGCAGCTTGTTCGCTAGCGGGAGGTTTTACAATGAGCAGTTCTTC. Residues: CASSLFASGRFYNEQFF.

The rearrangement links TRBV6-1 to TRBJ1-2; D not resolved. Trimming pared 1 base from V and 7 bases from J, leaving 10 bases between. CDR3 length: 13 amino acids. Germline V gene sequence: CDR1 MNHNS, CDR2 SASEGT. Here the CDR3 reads CASSEGDSVGYTF. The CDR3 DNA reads TGTGCCAGCAGTGAAGGCGACTCGGTTGGCTACACCTTC.

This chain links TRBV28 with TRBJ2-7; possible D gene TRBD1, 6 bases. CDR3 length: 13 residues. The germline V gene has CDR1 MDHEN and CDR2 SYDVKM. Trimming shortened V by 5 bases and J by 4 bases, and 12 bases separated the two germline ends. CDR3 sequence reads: CASSLVRGYEQYF. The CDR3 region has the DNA TGTGCCAGCAGTCTCGTCAGGGGTTACGAGCAGTACTTC.

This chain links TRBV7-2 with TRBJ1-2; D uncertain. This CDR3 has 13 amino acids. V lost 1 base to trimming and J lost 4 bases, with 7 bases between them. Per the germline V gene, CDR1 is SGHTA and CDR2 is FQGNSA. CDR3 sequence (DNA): TGTGCCAGCAGCTTAGTCGACATCTATGGCTACACCTTC. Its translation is CASSLVDIYGYTF.